These 32 T cell receptor beta chains came from one sample sequenced in a study of siplizumab effects on memory and regulatory T cells. Clones were sequenced by immunoSEQ multiplex PCR, and TCRdb holds only the in-frame ones, with some missing. Of roughly 56,000 clones listed, 80% to 95% are singletons. The specimen sequenced was CD8+ T cells sorted from blood. All receptors derive from a human donor in good health.

This clone has only one observation. The chain recombines TRBV9 with TRBJ1-5; TRBD1 might be the D (5 bases). Trimming took 3 bases from V and 3 from J, leaving 10 bases between them. The CDR3 covers 14 residues. Germline V gene lookup returns CDR1 SGDLS and CDR2 YYNGEE. The DNA for the CDR3 is TGTGCCAGCAGCGGGGGGGGTGACAATCAGCCCCAGCATTTT. It codes for CASSGGGDNQPQHF.

In this sample, this clone turned up once. The rearrangement uses TRBV7-9 and TRBJ2-1; the D gene is possibly TRBD2 (5 bases). CDR3 length equals 15 residues. Looked up from germline, CDR1 is SEHNR and CDR2 is FQNEAQ (reference sequence). V was pared by 6 bases and J by 6 bases, with 18 bases between. The CDR3 protein is CASSSSPGLGNEQFF. The CDR3 nucleotides are TGTGCCAGCAGTTCCAGTCCGGGGTTAGGCAATGAGCAGTTCTTC.

The rearrangement links TRBV7-9 to TRBJ1-4, with a tentative D call TRBD1 (5 bases). The CDR3 is made up of 16 amino acids. The germline V and J ends were trimmed by 2 bases and 2 bases, with 12 bases remaining between them. CDR1 is SEHNR and CDR2 is FQNEAQ in the germline V gene (reference sequence). The CDR3 sequence is CASSLSSWGTNEKLFF. CDR3 nucleotide sequence: TGTGCCAGCAGCTTAAGTTCCTGGGGGACTAATGAAAAACTGTTTTTT.

The chain uses TRBV28 and TRBJ1-6; D possibly corresponds to TRBD1 (6 bases). V was trimmed by 5 bases and J by 8 bases, leaving 19 bases between them. The V gene's germline CDR1 is MDHEN and CDR2 SYDVKM. This CDR3 has 16 residues. The CDR3 region has the DNA TGTGCCAGCAGTCCCATAAGACGACAGGCCTATTCACCCCTCCACTTT. Translated: CASSPIRRQAYSPLHF.

V usage is TRBV13 and J usage is TRBJ1-4; no reliable D call. CDR3 length: 13 residues. CDR1 is PRHDT, CDR2 FYEKMQ, per germline (reference sequence). With 5 bases removed from V and 0 bases from J, the gap between germline ends came to 4 bases. This chain's CDR3 is CASSPATNEKLFF. Written as DNA, the CDR3 is TGTGCCAGCAGCCCAGCAACTAATGAAAAACTGTTTTTT. Looking up the rest from reference TRBV13 and TRBJ1-4 gives the full variable domain: AAGVIQSPRHLIKEKRETATLKCYPIPRHDTVYWYQQGPGQDPQFLISFYEKMQSDKGSIPDRFSAQQFSDYHSELNMSSLELGDSALYFCASSPATNEKLFFGSGTQLSVL.

The chain employs TRBV5-1 and TRBJ2-1; TRBD2 agrees at 14 bases. CDR1 and CDR2 from the germline V gene are SGHRS and YFSETQ. The length of the CDR3 is 17 residues. J lost 5 bases, V lost 3 bases, and 7 bases had no gene match. Written as DNA, the CDR3 is TGCGCCAGCAGCTCGACCTTGGGACTAGCGGGGGACAATGAGCAGTTCTTC. Translated: CASSSTLGLAGDNEQFF.

The chain couples TRBV27 to TRBJ1-1; D might be TRBD1 (5 bases). Trimming stripped 3 bases from V and 3 bases from J, with 14 bases between. Germline CDR1 is MNHEY and CDR2 is SMNVEV (reference sequence). The CDR3 spans 15 residues. In nucleotides, the CDR3 is TGTGCCAGCAGTTTCCTCCCGGGGGGTGACACTGAAGCTTTCTTT. It is translated as CASSFLPGGDTEAFF.

About this clone: A read error may produce the germline difference seen at one junction end. The genes are TRBV7-7 and TRBJ2-5; 8 positions agree with TRBD2. The CDR3 runs to 16 residues. The germline V gene encodes CDR1 SSHAT and CDR2 FNYEAQ (reference sequence). CDR3 DNA: TGTGCTAGCAGCTTGACCTTAGCGGGAACGGGAGAGACCCAGTACTTC. Residues: CASSLTLAGTGETQYF.

J is TRBJ2-3 and V is TRBV18, with D perhaps TRBD2 (5 bases). V was clipped by 3 bases and J by 4 bases, with 20 bases between them. Germline V gene sequence: CDR1 KGHSH, CDR2 LQKENI. This CDR3 comprises 17 residues. This chain's CDR3 is CASSPLALITVPDTQYF. CDR3 DNA: TGTGCCAGCTCACCTCTAGCTCTCATTACGGTGCCAGATACGCAGTATTTT. Full variable domain (outside the CDR3, taken from reference TRBV18 and TRBJ2-3): NAGVMQNPRHLVRRRGQEARLRCSPMKGHSHVYWYRQLPEEGLKFMVYLQKENIIDESGMPKERFSAEFPKEGPSILRIQQVVRGDSAAYFCASSPLALITVPDTQYFGPGTRLTVL.

This clone was recorded only once. This chain joins TRBV4-1 and TRBJ1-4; D is uncertain. CDR1 and CDR2 from the germline V gene are MGHRA and YSYEKL. The CDR3 is made up of 14 amino acids. V was clipped by 3 bases and J by 8 bases, with 13 bases between them. CDR3 region: CASSHRTVGEKLFF. The CDR3 DNA is TGCGCCAGCAGCCACCGGACGGTAGGGGAAAAACTGTTTTTT.

The V and J genes are TRBV28 and TRBJ1-5; D perhaps matches TRBD1 (6 bases). Germline V CDR1 and CDR2: MDHEN, SYDVKM. Trimming took off 7 bases at V and 7 bases at J, with 14 bases between the two ends. This CDR3 is 13 amino acids long. Here the CDR3 reads CASNLGGVQPQHF. CDR3 bases: TGTGCCAGCAACCTAGGGGGGGTCCAGCCCCAGCATTTT. Variable domain in full (rest from reference TRBV28 and TRBJ1-5): DVKVTQSSRYLVKRTGEKVFLECVQDMDHENMFWYRQDPGLGLRLIYFSYDVKMKEKGDIPEGYSVSREKKERFSLILESASTNQTSMYLCASNLGGVQPQHFGDGTRLSIL.

This chain connects TRBV5-6 to TRBJ1-1; possible D gene TRBD1, 5 bases. The V end was cut by 1 base, the J end by 5 bases, with 15 bases between. Germline V CDR1 and CDR2: SGHDT, YYEEEE. The CDR3 extends over 15 amino acids. The DNA of the CDR3 is TGTGCCAGCAGCTTGAGGGGCGGCCGCGAGACTGAAGCTTTCTTT. Amino acids: CASSLRGGRETEAFF.

This sequence joins TRBV10-1 and TRBJ1-2; 12 positions agree with TRBD1. The CDR3 loop spans 14 amino acids. From germline, CDR1 is WNHNN and CDR2 SYGVQD (reference sequence). V lost 6 bases and J lost 7; bases outside the gene matches: 6. The chain's CDR3 is CASSPGTGGFGYTF. The DNA of the CDR3 is TGCGCCAGCAGCCCCGGGACAGGGGGCTTTGGCTACACCTTC.

This chain links TRBV27 with TRBJ2-5; tentative D call: TRBD2 (7 bases). CDR3 length equals 16 residues. V was trimmed by 3 bases and J by 11 bases, leaving 25 bases between them. The V gene's germline CDR1 is MNHEY and CDR2 SMNVEV (reference sequence). The CDR3 loop is CASSFTGTRTSREQYF. The CDR3 coding sequence is TGTGCCAGCAGTTTCACCGGGACAAGGACTTCGCGGGAGCAGTACTTC.

V and J are TRBV7-8 and TRBJ2-5, with 11 bases that match TRBD2. The J segment lost 3 bases and the V segment lost 3 bases, leaving 6 bases of the junction unmatched. Germline V gene sequence: CDR1 SGHVS, CDR2 FQNEAQ. The CDR3 spans 16 residues. The CDR3 DNA reads as TGTGCCAGCAGCTTCCTACTAGCGGGAGAGGAAGAGACCCAGTACTTC. This encodes CASSFLLAGEEETQYF.

This sequence joins TRBV4-1 and TRBJ1-1, with 8 bases that match TRBD1. The V gene end was trimmed by 4 bases and the J gene end by 3 bases; junction bases not matched to a gene: 4. This CDR3 comprises 14 residues. Germline values: CDR1 MGHRA, CDR2 YSYEKL. The CDR3: CASSRQGYDTEAFF. CDR3 in DNA: TGCGCCAGCAGCCGACAGGGGTACGACACTGAAGCTTTCTTT.

This rearrangement joins TRBV19 to TRBJ1-1, with unresolved D. The length of the CDR3 is 13 residues. From germline, CDR1 is LNHDA and CDR2 SQIVND (reference sequence). Trimming cost V 7 bases and J 4 bases, with 13 bases left between them. The CDR3, as DNA: TGTGCCAGTAACCCGACAAGCCTCACTGAAGCTTTCTTT. It specifies CASNPTSLTEAFF.

This clone was picked up one time. The J gene is TRBJ2-3, the V gene TRBV7-3; possibly TRBD2 for D (5 bases). V was trimmed by 4 bases and J by 5 bases, leaving 16 bases between them. This CDR3 has 15 residues. The germline gives CDR1 SGHTA, CDR2 FQGTGA. The CDR3 DNA sequence: TGTGCCAGCAGCTCCGAACTAGGGTTTGGAGATACGCAGTATTTT. This codes for CASSSELGFGDTQYF.

The J gene is TRBJ1-1, the V gene TRBV19, with a tentative D call TRBD1 (5 bases). Trimming took 8 bases from V and 5 from J, leaving 18 bases between them. Germline CDR1 LNHDA, CDR2 SQIVND (reference sequence). The CDR3 runs 14 residues. CDR3 sequence reads: CASRDGRGWTEAFF. CDR3 DNA sequence: TGTGCCAGTCGGGACGGGCGAGGGTGGACTGAAGCTTTCTTT.

V gene TRBV10-2 combines with J gene TRBJ2-1; TRBD2 aligns across 13 bases. CDR1 and CDR2 (germline): WSHSY, SAAADI. The CDR3 runs to 15 residues. Trimming cost V 6 bases and J 7 bases; bases outside gene matches: 6. The CDR3 loop reads CASSPLAGGPNEQFF. CDR3 nucleotides: TGCGCCAGCAGCCCACTAGCGGGAGGGCCTAATGAGCAGTTCTTC.

The genes are TRBV27 and TRBJ2-1; no clear D. V lost 5 bases and J 9 bases, leaving 14 bases between the germline ends. The germline gives CDR1 MNHEY, CDR2 SMNVEV (reference sequence). The CDR3 loop spans 13 amino acids. CDR3 DNA sequence: TGTGCCAGCAGTCCCCTGGCCCCCGGTGAGCAGTTCTTC. Translating gives CASSPLAPGEQFF.

The chain recombines TRBV7-9 with TRBJ2-5; unclear D gene. Germline lookup yields CDR1 SEHNR and CDR2 FQNEAQ (reference sequence). The CDR3 is 11 amino acids. Trimming left V 1 base short and J 10 bases short, with 7 bases between. CDR3 region: CASSLGQRQYF. DNA of the CDR3: TGTGCCAGCAGCTTAGGCCAGCGCCAGTACTTC.

The table lists this clone with a count of one. The CDR3, as DNA: TGTGCCAGCAATCCCCTAGGGGGCGCCGGCACAGATACGCAGTATTTT. It encodes CASNPLGGAGTDTQYF. The rearrangement links TRBV7-3 to TRBJ2-3; 7 bases agree with TRBD1. V trimming: 7 bases; J trimming: 1 base; junction bases outside the gene matches: 11. The CDR3 runs to 16 residues. CDR1 and CDR2 from the germline V gene are SGHTA and FQGTGA.

The J gene is TRBJ2-7, the V gene TRBV9, with 9 bases lining up with TRBD2. V lost 6 bases and J lost 4; bases outside the gene matches: 14. This CDR3 has 16 amino acids. Germline CDR1 and CDR2: SGDLS and YYNGEE. CDR3 protein: CASKLRGGRVVYEQYF. The DNA of the CDR3 is TGTGCCAGCAAACTCCGGGGCGGGAGGGTGGTATACGAGCAGTACTTC.

The chain carries TRBV5-1 and TRBJ2-5, with TRBD2 matching over 8 bases. The CDR3 length is 19 residues. The J segment lost 5 bases and the V segment lost 4 bases, leaving 22 bases of the junction unmatched. Germline loops: CDR1 SGHRS, CDR2 YFSETQ. In DNA form, the CDR3 reads TGCGCCAGCAGCGCCTACTATGCGGGAGGACCCATGTTGGGGGAGACCCAGTACTTC. Its translation: CASSAYYAGGPMLGETQYF.

The V and J genes are TRBV7-9 and TRBJ1-4, with TRBD1 as a possible D gene (6 bases). CDR1 is SEHNR and CDR2 is FQNEAQ in the germline V gene (reference sequence). Trimming took 5 bases from V and 1 from J, leaving 23 bases between them. There are 19 residues in the CDR3. The CDR3: CASSPWGAGSAETNEKLFF. The CDR3 region has the DNA TGTGCCAGCAGCCCGTGGGGGGCCGGGAGTGCTGAAACTAATGAAAAACTGTTTTTT.

The chain's CDR3 is CASIGGFNQPQHF. DNA of the CDR3: TGTGCCAGTATAGGAGGTTTTAATCAGCCCCAGCATTTT. V and J are TRBV19 and TRBJ1-5; no clear D. From germline, CDR1 is LNHDA and CDR2 SQIVND (reference sequence). Trimming took 7 bases from V and 4 from J, leaving 11 bases between them. The CDR3 loop spans 13 amino acids.

Comment on this clone: The sample holds other DNA sequences that translate to the same CDR3. V usage is TRBV13 and J usage is TRBJ1-2, with D perhaps TRBD1 (5 bases). The V gene's germline CDR1 is PRHDT and CDR2 FYEKMQ (reference sequence). The CDR3 runs to 12 residues. Trimming left V 0 bases short and J 7 bases short, with 6 bases between. CDR3 bases: TGTGCCAGCAGCTTAGGTGGGGGTGGCTACACCTTC. Protein product: CASSLGGGGYTF. Full variable domain (rest looked up from reference TRBV13 and TRBJ1-2): AAGVIQSPRHLIKEKRETATLKCYPIPRHDTVYWYQQGPGQDPQFLISFYEKMQSDKGSIPDRFSAQQFSDYHSELNMSSLELGDSALYFCASSLGGGGYTFGSGTRLTVV.

This clone was picked up one time. CDR3 residues: CASSDSTGADTQYF. The CDR3 DNA follows: TGTGCCAGCAGTGACTCGACAGGGGCAGATACGCAGTATTTT. The chain has TRBV6-4 and TRBJ2-3, with 8 bases identical to TRBD1. From germline, CDR1 is MRHNA and CDR2 SNTAGT. This CDR3 spans 14 amino acids. Trimming cost V 0 bases and J 4 bases; bases outside gene matches: 0.

This sequence joins TRBV5-4 and TRBJ1-1, with D uncertain. V was shortened by 3 bases and J by 3 bases, with 9 bases between the two germline ends. This CDR3 has 13 residues. The germline V gene encodes CDR1 SGHNT and CDR2 YYREEE (reference sequence). CDR3 sequence: CASSYGGDTEAFF. CDR3 in DNA: TGTGCCAGCAGCTACGGTGGGGACACTGAAGCTTTCTTT.

The CDR3 sequence: CASSSSGIHNEQFF. The DNA of the CDR3 is TGTGCCAGCAGTTCAAGCGGGATTCACAATGAGCAGTTCTTC. V gene TRBV6-5 combines with J gene TRBJ2-1; 7 bases agree with TRBD2. With 4 bases clipped from V and 5 bases from J, the junction kept 5 bases outside the gene matches. In germline, CDR1 is MNHEY, CDR2 SVGAGI. CDR3 length: 14 amino acids.

As DNA, the CDR3 is TGTGCCAGCACAAGCGGATTTTCGAACACTGAAGCTTTCTTT. Amino acids: CASTSGFSNTEAFF. The V call is TRBV6-5, the J call TRBJ1-1; D remains unclear. This CDR3 has 14 residues. CDR1 MNHEY and CDR2 SVGAGI come from the germline V gene. Trimming pared 7 bases from V and 1 base from J, leaving 13 bases between.